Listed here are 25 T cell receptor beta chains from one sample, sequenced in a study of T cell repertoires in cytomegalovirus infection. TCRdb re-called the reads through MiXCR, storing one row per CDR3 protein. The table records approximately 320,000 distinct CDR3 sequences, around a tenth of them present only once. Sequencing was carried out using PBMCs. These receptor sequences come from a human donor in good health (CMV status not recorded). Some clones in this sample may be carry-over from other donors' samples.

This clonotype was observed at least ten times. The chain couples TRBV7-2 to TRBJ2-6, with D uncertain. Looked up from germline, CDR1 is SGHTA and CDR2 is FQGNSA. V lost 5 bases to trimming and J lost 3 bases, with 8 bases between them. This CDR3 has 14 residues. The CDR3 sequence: CASSRNYGANVLTF. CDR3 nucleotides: TGTGCCAGCAGCCGGAACTATGGGGCCAACGTCCTGACTTTC.

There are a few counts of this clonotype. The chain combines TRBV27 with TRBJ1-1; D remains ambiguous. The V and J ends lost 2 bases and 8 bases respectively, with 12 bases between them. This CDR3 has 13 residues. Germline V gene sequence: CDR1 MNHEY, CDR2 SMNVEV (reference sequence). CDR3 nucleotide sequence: TGTGCCAGCAGTTTAGGGCAGGCCCGCGAAGCTTTCTTT. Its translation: CASSLGQAREAFF.

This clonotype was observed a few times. The CDR3 sequence: CASSPGQARTGANVLTF. The CDR3 nucleotides are TGTGCCAGCAGCCCCGGCCAGGCGAGGACTGGGGCCAACGTCCTGACTTTC. The chain employs TRBV7-3 and TRBJ2-6; D is ambiguous. With 5 bases removed from V and 2 bases from J, the gap between germline ends came to 16 bases. Per the germline V gene, CDR1 is SGHTA and CDR2 is FQGTGA. The CDR3 is 17 amino acids.

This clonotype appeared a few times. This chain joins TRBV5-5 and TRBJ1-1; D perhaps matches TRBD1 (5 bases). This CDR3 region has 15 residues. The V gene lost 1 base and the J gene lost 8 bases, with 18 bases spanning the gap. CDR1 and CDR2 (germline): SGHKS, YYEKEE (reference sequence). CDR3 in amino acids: CASSLTHHRSDEAFF. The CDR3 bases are TGTGCCAGCAGCTTGACCCATCACAGGTCCGACGAAGCTTTCTTT.

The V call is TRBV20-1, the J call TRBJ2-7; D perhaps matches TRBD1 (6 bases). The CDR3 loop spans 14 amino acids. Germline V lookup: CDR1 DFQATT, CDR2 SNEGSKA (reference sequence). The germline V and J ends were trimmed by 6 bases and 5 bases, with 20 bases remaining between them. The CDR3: CSARLTGPRDEQYF. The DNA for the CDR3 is TGCAGTGCCCGTCTAACAGGGCCTCGCGACGAGCAGTACTTC.

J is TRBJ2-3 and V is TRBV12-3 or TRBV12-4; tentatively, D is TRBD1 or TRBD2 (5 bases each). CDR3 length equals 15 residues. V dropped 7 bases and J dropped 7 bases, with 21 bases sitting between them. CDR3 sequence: CASTPSTGLEYTQYF. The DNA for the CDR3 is TGTGCCAGCACTCCTAGTACGGGGCTTGAATATACGCAGTATTTT.

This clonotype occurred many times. This chain's CDR3 is CSAREAAEAFF. CDR3 DNA sequence: TGCAGTGCTAGAGAGGCCGCTGAAGCTTTCTTT. The J gene is TRBJ1-1, the V gene TRBV20-1; D is uncertain. CDR1 and CDR2 from the germline V gene are DFQATT and SNEGSKA (reference sequence). Between the trimmed V and J ends, which lost 0 bases and 6 bases, there was a span of 5 bases. This CDR3 has 11 amino acids.

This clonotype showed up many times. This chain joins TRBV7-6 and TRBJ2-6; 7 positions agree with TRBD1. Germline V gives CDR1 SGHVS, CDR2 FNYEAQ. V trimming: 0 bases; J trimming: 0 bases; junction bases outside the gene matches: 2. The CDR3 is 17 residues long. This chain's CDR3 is CASSLAGQSSGANVLTF. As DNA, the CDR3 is TGTGCCAGCAGCTTAGCGGGACAGAGCTCTGGGGCCAACGTCCTGACTTTC.

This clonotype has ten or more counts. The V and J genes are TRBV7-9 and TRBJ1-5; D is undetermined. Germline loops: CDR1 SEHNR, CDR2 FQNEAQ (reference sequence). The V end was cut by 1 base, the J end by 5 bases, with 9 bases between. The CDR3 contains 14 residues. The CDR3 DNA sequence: TGTGCCAGCAGCTTAGGGAAGGCCCATCAGCCCCAGCATTTT. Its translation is CASSLGKAHQPQHF.

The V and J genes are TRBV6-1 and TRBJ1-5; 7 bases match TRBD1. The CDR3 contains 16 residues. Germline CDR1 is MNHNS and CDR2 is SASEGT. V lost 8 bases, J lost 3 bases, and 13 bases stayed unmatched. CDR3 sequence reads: CASQSADRRHNQPQHF. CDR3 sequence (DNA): TGTGCCAGCCAATCGGCGGACAGGCGACACAATCAGCCCCAGCATTTT.

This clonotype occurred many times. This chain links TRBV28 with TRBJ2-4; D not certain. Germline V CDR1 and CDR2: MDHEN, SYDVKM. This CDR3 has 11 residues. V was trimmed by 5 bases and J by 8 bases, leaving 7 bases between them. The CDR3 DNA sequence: TGTGCCAGCAGTGAACTTCACATTCAGTACTTC. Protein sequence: CASSELHIQYF. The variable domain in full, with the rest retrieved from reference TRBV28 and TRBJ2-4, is DVKVTQSSRYLVKRTGEKVFLECVQDMDHENMFWYRQDPGLGLRLIYFSYDVKMKEKGDIPEGYSVSREKKERFSLILESASTNQTSMYLCASSELHIQYFGAGTRLSVL.

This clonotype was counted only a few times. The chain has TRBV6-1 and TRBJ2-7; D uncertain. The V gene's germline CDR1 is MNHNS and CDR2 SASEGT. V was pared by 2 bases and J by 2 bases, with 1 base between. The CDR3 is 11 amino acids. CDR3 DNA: TGTGCCAGCAGTGAAACCTACGAGCAGTACTTC. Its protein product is CASSETYEQYF.

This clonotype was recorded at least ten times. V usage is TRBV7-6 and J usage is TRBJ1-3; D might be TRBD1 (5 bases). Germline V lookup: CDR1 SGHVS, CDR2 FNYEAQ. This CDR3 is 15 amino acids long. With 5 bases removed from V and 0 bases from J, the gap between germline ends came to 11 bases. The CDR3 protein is CASSLTDSSGNTIYF. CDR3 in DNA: TGTGCCAGCAGCCTGACCGACAGCTCTGGAAACACCATATATTTT. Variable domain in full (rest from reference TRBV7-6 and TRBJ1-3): GAGVSQSPRYKVTKRGQDVALRCDPISGHVSLYWYRQALGQGPEFLTYFNYEAQQDKSGLPNDRFSAERPEGSISTLTIQRTEQRDSAMYRCASSLTDSSGNTIYFGEGSWLTVV.

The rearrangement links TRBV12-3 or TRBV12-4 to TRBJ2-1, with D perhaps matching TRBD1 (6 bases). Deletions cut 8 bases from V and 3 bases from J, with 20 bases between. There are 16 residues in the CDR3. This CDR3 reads CASLGVRQGHYNEQFF. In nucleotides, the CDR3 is TGTGCCAGCCTGGGAGTACGGCAGGGGCACTACAATGAGCAGTTCTTC.

The CDR3 loop reads CASSIMGGINQPQHF. In DNA, the CDR3 is TGTGCCAGTAGTATCATGGGCGGCATCAATCAGCCCCAGCATTTT. The V and J genes are TRBV19 and TRBJ1-5; D gene uncertain. Trimming stripped 3 bases from V and 3 bases from J, with 12 bases between. The CDR3 totals 15 residues. Looked up from germline, CDR1 is LNHDA and CDR2 is SQIVND (reference sequence). Filled out from reference TRBV19 and TRBJ1-5, the complete variable domain reads DGGITQSPKYLFRKEGQNVTLSCEQNLNHDAMYWYRQDPGQGLRLIYYSQIVNDFQKGDIAEGYSVSREKKESFPLTVTSAQKNPTAFYLCASSIMGGINQPQHFGDGTRLSIL.

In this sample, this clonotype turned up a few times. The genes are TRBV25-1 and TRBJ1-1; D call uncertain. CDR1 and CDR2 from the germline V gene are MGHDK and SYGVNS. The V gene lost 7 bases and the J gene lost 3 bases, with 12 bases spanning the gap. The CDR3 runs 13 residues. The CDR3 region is CASMDRGHTEAFF. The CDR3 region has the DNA TGTGCCAGCATGGACCGCGGGCACACTGAAGCTTTCTTT.

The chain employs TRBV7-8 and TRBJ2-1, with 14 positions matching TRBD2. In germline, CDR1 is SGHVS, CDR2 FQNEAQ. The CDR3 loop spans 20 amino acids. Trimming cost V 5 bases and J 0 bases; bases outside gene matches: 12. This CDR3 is CASSPGGLAGAPGSYNEQFF. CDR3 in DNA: TGTGCCAGCAGCCCCGGGGGACTAGCGGGGGCCCCGGGCTCCTACAATGAGCAGTTCTTC.

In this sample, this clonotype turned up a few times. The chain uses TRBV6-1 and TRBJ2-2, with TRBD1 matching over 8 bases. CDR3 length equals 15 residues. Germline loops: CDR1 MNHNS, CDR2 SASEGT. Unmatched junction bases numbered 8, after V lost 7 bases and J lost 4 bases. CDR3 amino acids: CASIFSQGATGELFF. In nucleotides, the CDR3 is TGTGCCAGCATCTTCTCGCAGGGGGCCACCGGGGAGCTGTTTTTT.

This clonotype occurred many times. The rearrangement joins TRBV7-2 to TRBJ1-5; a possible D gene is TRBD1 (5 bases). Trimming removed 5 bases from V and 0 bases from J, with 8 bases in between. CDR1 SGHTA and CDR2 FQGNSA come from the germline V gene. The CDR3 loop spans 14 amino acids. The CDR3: CASSPDSSNQPQHF. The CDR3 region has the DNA TGTGCCAGCAGCCCCGACAGTAGCAATCAGCCCCAGCATTTT.

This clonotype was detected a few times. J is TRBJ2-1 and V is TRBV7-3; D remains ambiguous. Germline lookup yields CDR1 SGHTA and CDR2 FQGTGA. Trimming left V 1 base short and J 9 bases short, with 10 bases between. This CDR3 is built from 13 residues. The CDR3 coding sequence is TGTGCCAGCAGCTTAATGTCAACGGGTGAGCAGTTCTTC. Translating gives CASSLMSTGEQFF.

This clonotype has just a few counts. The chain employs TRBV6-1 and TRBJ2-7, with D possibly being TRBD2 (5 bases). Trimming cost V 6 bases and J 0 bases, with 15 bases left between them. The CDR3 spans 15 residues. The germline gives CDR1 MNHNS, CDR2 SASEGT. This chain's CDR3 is CASRGTSGSSYEQYF. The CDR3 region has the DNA TGTGCCAGCAGAGGAACGTCTGGGAGCTCCTACGAGCAGTACTTC.

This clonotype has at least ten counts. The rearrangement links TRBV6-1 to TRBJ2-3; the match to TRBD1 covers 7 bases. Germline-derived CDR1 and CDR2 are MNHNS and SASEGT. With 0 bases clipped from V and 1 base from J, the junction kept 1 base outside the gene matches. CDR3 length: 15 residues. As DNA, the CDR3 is TGTGCCAGCAGTGAAGCAGGGACAGGCACAGATACGCAGTATTTT. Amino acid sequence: CASSEAGTGTDTQYF.

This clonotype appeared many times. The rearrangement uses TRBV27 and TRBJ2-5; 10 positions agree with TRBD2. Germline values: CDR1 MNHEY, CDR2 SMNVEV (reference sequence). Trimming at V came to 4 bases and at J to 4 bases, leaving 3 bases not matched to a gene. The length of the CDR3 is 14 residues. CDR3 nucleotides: TGTGCCAGCAGTTCCTTAGCGGGGGGAGAGACCCAGTACTTC. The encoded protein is CASSSLAGGETQYF.

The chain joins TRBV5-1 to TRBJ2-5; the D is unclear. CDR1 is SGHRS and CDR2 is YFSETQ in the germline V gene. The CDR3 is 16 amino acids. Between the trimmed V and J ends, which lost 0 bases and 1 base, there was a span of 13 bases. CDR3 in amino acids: CASSLAGSSTQETQYF. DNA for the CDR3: TGCGCCAGCAGCTTGGCCGGATCATCGACCCAAGAGACCCAGTACTTC.

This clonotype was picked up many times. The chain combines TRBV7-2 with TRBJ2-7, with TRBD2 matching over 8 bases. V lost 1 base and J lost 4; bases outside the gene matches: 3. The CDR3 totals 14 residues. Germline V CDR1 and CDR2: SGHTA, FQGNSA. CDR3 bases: TGTGCCAGCAGCTTAGAGCGGGAGTGGTACGAGCAGTACTTC. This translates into CASSLEREWYEQYF.